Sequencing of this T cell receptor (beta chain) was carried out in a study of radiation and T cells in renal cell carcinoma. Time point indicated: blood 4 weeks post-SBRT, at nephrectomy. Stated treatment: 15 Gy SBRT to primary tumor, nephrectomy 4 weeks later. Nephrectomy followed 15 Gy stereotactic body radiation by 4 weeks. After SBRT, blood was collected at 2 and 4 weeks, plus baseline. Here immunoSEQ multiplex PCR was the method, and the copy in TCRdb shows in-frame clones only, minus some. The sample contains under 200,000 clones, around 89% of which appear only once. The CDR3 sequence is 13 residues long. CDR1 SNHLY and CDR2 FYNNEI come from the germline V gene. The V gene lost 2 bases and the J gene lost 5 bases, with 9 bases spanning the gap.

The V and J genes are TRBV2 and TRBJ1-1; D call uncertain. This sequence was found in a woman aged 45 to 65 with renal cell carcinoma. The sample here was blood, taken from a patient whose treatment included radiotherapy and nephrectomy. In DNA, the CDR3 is TGTGCCAGCAGTGAAAGGAGGGTAACTGAAGCTTTCTTT. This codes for CASSERRVTEAFF.